A single sample is the source of the 7 T cell receptor beta chains below, sequenced in a study of T cell responses to AZD1222 COVID-19 vaccine. Only in-frame clones appear in the TCRdb table, and some are missing; sequencing was by immunoSEQ multiplex PCR. This repertoire shows 240,000 or so clones, approximately 95% found once; its top ten account for about 0.5%. Specimen: peripheral blood, collected on day 0 of AZD1222 vaccination. Source of these receptors: an adult in good health.

The V gene is TRBV7-9, the J gene TRBJ2-1, with D perhaps TRBD2 (6 bases). V lost 2 bases to trimming and J lost 7 bases, with 9 bases between them. CDR3 length: 13 residues. Germline CDR1 and CDR2: SEHNR and FQNEAQ (reference sequence). The CDR3 DNA reads TGTGCCAGCAGCTTAATAGGAGGGAATGAGCAGTTCTTC. Protein: CASSLIGGNEQFF.

This chain links TRBV11-2 with TRBJ1-6; 9 nucleotides match TRBD1. Germline CDR1 reads SGHAT; CDR2 reads FQNNGV. The V gene end was trimmed by 5 bases and the J gene end by 7 bases; junction bases not matched to a gene: 3. This CDR3 is 14 amino acids long. The DNA of the CDR3 is TGTGCCAGCAGCACGACAGGGGGGAATTCACCCCTCCACTTT. Encoded protein: CASSTTGGNSPLHF.

V gene TRBV7-9 combines with J gene TRBJ2-7; D is possibly TRBD2 (6 bases). This CDR3 comprises 13 residues. Germline CDR1 SEHNR, CDR2 FQNEAQ (reference sequence). Trimming left V 2 bases short and J 3 bases short, with 8 bases between. CDR3 in amino acids: CASSLSGGYEQYF. CDR3 sequence (DNA): TGTGCCAGCAGCTTATCCGGGGGCTACGAGCAGTACTTC. The full variable domain, its missing parts supplied by reference TRBV7-9 and TRBJ2-7, is DTGVSQNPRHKITKRGQNVTFRCDPISEHNRLYWYRQTLGQGPEFLTYFQNEAQLEKSRLLSDRFSAERPKGSFSTLEIQRTEQGDSAMYLCASSLSGGYEQYFGPGTRLTVT.

J is TRBJ1-2 and V is TRBV28, with a weak D call TRBD1 (6 bases). Germline-derived CDR1 and CDR2 are MDHEN and SYDVKM. Trimming removed 7 bases from V and 5 bases from J, with 14 bases in between. This CDR3 region has 13 residues. In DNA, the CDR3 is TGTGCCAGCACATGGGGGCAATCATATGGCTACACCTTC. This sequence encodes CASTWGQSYGYTF.

The chain carries TRBV7-9 and TRBJ1-3; D is undetermined. Per germline, CDR1 SEHNR and CDR2 FQNEAQ (reference sequence). Trimming shortened V by 3 bases and J by 3 bases, and 0 bases separated the two germline ends. This CDR3 has 11 residues. This chain's CDR3 is CASSFGNTIYF. The CDR3 nucleotides are TGTGCCAGCAGCTTTGGAAACACCATATATTTT.

This sequence joins TRBV18 and TRBJ2-3, with 7 bases lining up with TRBD2. The trim removed 2 bases at V and 0 bases at J, leaving 5 bases unmatched. The CDR3 totals 16 residues. Germline lookup yields CDR1 KGHSH and CDR2 LQKENI. The DNA of the CDR3 is TGTGCCAGCTCACCAAGTCTAGCGGCTAGCACAGATACGCAGTATTTT. Amino acids: CASSPSLAASTDTQYF.

The rearrangement links TRBV19 to TRBJ1-2; no clear D gene. Germline V gene lookup returns CDR1 LNHDA and CDR2 SQIVND (reference sequence). Between the trimmed V and J ends, which lost 7 bases and 3 bases, there was a span of 18 bases. The CDR3 is made up of 15 amino acids. The CDR3 DNA sequence: TGTGCCAGTACTCCCTCTCTTTCGGGTGACTATGGCTACACCTTC. Amino acids: CASTPSLSGDYGYTF.